The 5 T cell receptor beta chains given below trace back to one sample, sequenced in a study of CD8 T cells in ankylosing spondylitis. TCRdb reanalysed the 5' RACE reads using MiXCR and keeps one entry per CDR3 protein. The table shows roughly 230,000 distinct CDR3 sequences, with over 15% occurring only once. The specimen was blood, either unsorted or a sorted T cell fraction (not recorded which). The origin of the receptors is a male donor with ankylosing spondylitis or in good health (not recorded which).

The chain has TRBV24-1 and TRBJ2-1, with no clear D. Germline CDR1 KGHDR, CDR2 SFDVKD. The CDR3 runs 13 residues. V was shortened by 4 bases and J by 10 bases, with 13 bases between the two germline ends. CDR3 sequence: CATSDTKVGEQFF. The CDR3 bases are TGTGCCACCAGTGACACTAAAGTCGGCGAGCAGTTCTTC.

This clonotype was detected ten times or more. This chain links TRBV20-1 with TRBJ2-7; 10 nucleotides match TRBD2. The CDR3 length is 13 residues. J gave up 3 bases and V 5 bases, and 4 bases lay outside the gene matches. CDR1 and CDR2 from the germline V gene are DFQATT and SNEGSKA (reference sequence). The CDR3 is CSAGTSEDYEQYF. In nucleotides, the CDR3 is TGCAGTGCTGGGACTAGCGAGGACTACGAGCAGTACTTC.

The CDR3 loop is CSVVLVTDTQYF. The CDR3 nucleotides read TGCAGCGTTGTATTAGTGACAGATACGCAGTATTTT. The V gene is TRBV29-1, the J gene TRBJ2-3; D not certain. With 4 bases removed from V and 3 bases from J, the gap between germline ends came to 8 bases. The germline V gene has CDR1 SQVTM and CDR2 ANQGSEA. The CDR3 totals 12 residues.

This clonotype was seen only a few times. This rearrangement joins TRBV5-4 to TRBJ2-7; tentative D call: TRBD1 (5 bases). Trimming shortened V by 4 bases and J by 5 bases, and 16 bases separated the two germline ends. Germline V gene data show CDR1 as SGHNT and CDR2 as YYREEE (reference sequence). The CDR3 totals 14 residues. This CDR3 reads CASSIGQMDDEQYF. The DNA of the CDR3 is TGTGCCAGCAGCATAGGACAAATGGACGACGAGCAGTACTTC.

This clonotype was counted a few times. The chain has TRBV4-1 and TRBJ2-1, with D possibly being TRBD2 (7 bases). The CDR3 length is 15 residues. Per germline, CDR1 MGHRA and CDR2 YSYEKL. V lost 0 bases to trimming and J lost 8 bases, with 14 bases between them. Here the CDR3 DNA reads TGCGCCAGCAGCCAAGAGGGGCGGGGGCTAGATGAGCAGTTCTTC. This translates into CASSQEGRGLDEQFF.